A selection of T cell receptor beta chains follows, all from one sample in a study of blood T cell repertoires in COVID-19. Measured with immunoSEQ multiplex PCR; TCRdb has only the in-frame clones, and not every one. In the table there are 300,000 to 350,000 clones, less than 90% of which are singletons. Sequencing was done on a sample of PBMCs or T cells enriched from blood (not recorded which). Receptors were obtained from a woman aged 25 to 45 who had recovered from COVID-19. Both conserved end residues are part of each CDR3. Fields, in order: J gene, clone size, V gene, D gene, CDR3 DNA, CDR3 protein. The D gene is left open where the match is weak. Clone size is not always given. Where it is, it says once, few, many or a class for expanded clones.

>TRBJ1-4|once|TRBV2|TRBD1
TGTGCCAGCAGTGGGGCCGGGACAGGGGGCGAAAAACTGTTTTTT
CASSGAGTGGEKLFF
>TRBJ2-3|-|TRBV24-1|TRBD2
TGTGCCACCAGTGATTCGACCCCACTAGCGGGGGGGCAAGCAGATACGCAGTATTTT
CATSDSTPLAGGQADTQYF
>TRBJ1-1|-|TRBV19|TRBD1
TGTGCCAGTAGTATAGGAACAGGGGCCCAAAAAGCTTTCTTT
CASSIGTGAQKAFF
>TRBJ2-7|once|TRBV7-2|-
TGTGCCAGCAGCTTAGTGCACAGGGACTACGAGCAGTACTTC
CASSLVHRDYEQYF
>TRBJ1-4|-|TRBV3-1/TRBV3-2|-
TGTGCCAGCAGCCACTTCGGGGTTAGGCATGAAAAACTGTTTTTT
CASSHFGVRHEKLFF
>TRBJ1-3|-|TRBV4-1|-
TGCGCCAGCAGCCAAATGGGGAGCTCTGGAAACACCATATATTTT
CASSQMGSSGNTIYF
>TRBJ1-1|-|TRBV19|-
TGTGCCAGTAGTATAGACGACACGGCGGGACGGACTGAAGCTTTCTTT
CASSIDDTAGRTEAFF
>TRBJ2-1|-|TRBV29-1|TRBD2
TGCAGCGTTTCGTGGGGGGGAACGGAAGATGAGCAGTTCTTC
CSVSWGGTEDEQFF
>TRBJ2-3|once|TRBV29-1|TRBD2
TGCAGCGTCTTCGGGGCGGGGGGCACAGATACGCAGTATTTT
CSVFGAGGTDTQYF
>TRBJ2-1|once|TRBV5-1|-
TGCGCCAGCAGCTTCGGGAGAGTCTCCTACAATGAGCAGTTCTTC
CASSFGRVSYNEQFF
>TRBJ1-1|-|TRBV19|TRBD1
TGTGCCAGTAGTATAGTCCGAGAGGGGGCGGTCACTGAAGCTTTCTTT
CASSIVREGAVTEAFF
>TRBJ2-7|-|TRBV28|-
TGTGCCAGCAGTTCCCTCTCGAGCGGCCGCGAGCAGTACTTC
CASSSLSSGREQYF
>TRBJ1-2|-|TRBV4-3|-
TGCGCCAGCAGCCAAGACCGGAGCAGTGCATTTCCTCGTGGCTACACCTTC
CASSQDRSSAFPRGYTF
>TRBJ2-3|-|TRBV6-1|TRBD1
TGTGCCAGCAGTGAATTACAGGGGAGCACAGATACGCAGTATTTT
CASSELQGSTDTQYF
>TRBJ1-5|-|TRBV19|TRBD1
TGTGCCAGTAGCTCGGGACAGCATCAGCCCCAGCATTTT
CASSSGQHQPQHF
>TRBJ1-2|-|TRBV28|-
TGTGCCAGCACGGACAGTAACTATGGCTACACCTTC
CASTDSNYGYTF
>TRBJ2-5|-|TRBV4-1|-
TGCGCCAGCAGCCTCGCGGCCAGAGCAGAGACCCAGTACTTC
CASSLAARAETQYF
>TRBJ1-2|-|TRBV7-2|TRBD1
TGTGCCAGCACCCCCGGGACAGGGAACTATGGCTACACCTTC
CASTPGTGNYGYTF
>TRBJ2-7|-|TRBV5-1|-
TGCGCCAGCAGCTTGTTAGACTCCTCCTACGAGCAGTACTTC
CASSLLDSSYEQYF
>TRBJ2-4|-|TRBV10-3|-
TGTGCCATCAGTGAGGGTGAGGGGGACGGGAACATTCAGTACTTC
CAISEGEGDGNIQYF
>TRBJ1-1|once|TRBV5-4|TRBD1
TGTGCCAGCAGCTTGGGGGGACAGGGGGCGACGGCTTTCTTT
CASSLGGQGATAFF
>TRBJ1-6|-|TRBV25-1|TRBD1
TGTGCCAGCAGTCCCCCCGGCTGGGACAGCTATAATTCACCCCTCCACTTT
CASSPPGWDSYNSPLHF
>TRBJ2-7|-|TRBV2|-
TGTGCCAGCGTCAGGGCCGGCTACGAGCAGTACTTC
CASVRAGYEQYF
>TRBJ2-3|-|TRBV18|TRBD1
TGTGCCAGCTCACCGGGACAGGGGTTTGGTGATACGCAGTATTTT
CASSPGQGFGDTQYF
>TRBJ2-7|-|TRBV7-9|TRBD1
TGTGCCAGCAGCCCAAGGACAGGGGGCATCTACGAGCAGTACTTC
CASSPRTGGIYEQYF
>TRBJ1-3|-|TRBV19|-
TGTGCCAGTTCCAGAGGGGACTATGGAAACACCATATATTTT
CASSRGDYGNTIYF
>TRBJ2-7|-|TRBV6-2/TRBV6-3|TRBD1
TGTGCCAGCAGTTACGGACAGGAGTATTACGAGCAGTACTTC
CASSYGQEYYEQYF
>TRBJ2-3|-|TRBV28|TRBD2
TGTGCCAGCAGTCTGCCGGGACTAGCGGGAGATACCACAGATACGCAGTATTTT
CASSLPGLAGDTTDTQYF
>TRBJ1-6|few|TRBV7-2|TRBD1
TGTGCCAGCAGCTTAACCGGGACAGGGGTTTCACCCCTCCACTTT
CASSLTGTGVSPLHF
>TRBJ1-1|-|TRBV6-1|TRBD1
TGTGCCAGCAGTGCGACTGGACAGGGGGGAGCTTTCTTT
CASSATGQGGAFF
>TRBJ1-6|-|TRBV6-5|-
TGTGCCAGCAGTTCCCACGGTCGGTATTCACCCCTCCACTTT
CASSSHGRYSPLHF
>TRBJ1-6|once|TRBV27|-
TGTGCCAGCAGTTTAAGGTCGGGCGGGGATAGGAATTCACCCCTCCACTTT
CASSLRSGGDRNSPLHF
>TRBJ2-3|-|TRBV5-1|TRBD2
TGCGCCAGCAGCTTGCCCGGGACTAGCGTAAGCACAGATACGCAGTATTTT
CASSLPGTSVSTDTQYF
>TRBJ1-1|few|TRBV18|-
TGTGCCAGCTCACCCCTCCCCTCTTTGCGAACTGAAGCTTTCTTT
CASSPLPSLRTEAFF
>TRBJ2-1|-|TRBV15|TRBD2
TGTGCCACCAGCAGAGACGCACTAGCGGGGGAGAATGAGCAGTTCTTC
CATSRDALAGENEQFF
>TRBJ1-1|-|TRBV2|TRBD1
TGTGCCAGTTCGCAGGGGGCGCGCGGTCCTGAAGCTTTCTTT
CASSQGARGPEAFF
>TRBJ2-7|few|TRBV7-9|-
TGTGCCAGCAGCTATCCGAGACCCGAGGGCTACGAGCAGTACTTC
CASSYPRPEGYEQYF
>TRBJ2-7|-|TRBV19|TRBD1
TGTGCCAGTAGTACCCTAACGAGCATGACGGGACAGGGGGGCGAGCAGTACTTC
CASSTLTSMTGQGGEQYF
>TRBJ1-6|-|TRBV24-1|-
TGTGCCACCCGCATGGACAGTTTTTCACCCCTCCACTTT
CATRMDSFSPLHF
>TRBJ2-3|-|TRBV18|-
TGTGCCAGCTTTGGCGGCAGGGGCGCAGATACGCAGTATTTT
CASFGGRGADTQYF
>TRBJ1-3|once|TRBV5-6|-
TGTGCCAGCAGCCCGGGACAAATATTCACCTCTCGTGGAAACACCATATATTTT
CASSPGQIFTSRGNTIYF
>TRBJ2-5|-|TRBV5-6|TRBD2
TGTGCCAGCAGCTTGACTAGCGGGGGCCAAGAGACCCAGTACTTC
CASSLTSGGQETQYF
>TRBJ2-7|-|TRBV9|-
TGTGCCAGCAGCGCGGACAGCTCCTACGAGCAGTACTTC
CASSADSSYEQYF
>TRBJ1-5|-|TRBV28|-
TGTGCCAGCAGTTCCCATTTGACAGGCCGAGGGAATCAGCCCCAGCATTTT
CASSSHLTGRGNQPQHF
>TRBJ2-7|-|TRBV7-9|TRBD2
TGTGCCAGCAGCTTCGGGGGGACGGGGGAGCAGTACTTC
CASSFGGTGEQYF
>TRBJ2-1|-|TRBV15|-
TGTGCCACCAGCAGAGATCTGGGCAGGGGATCAGTTTACAATGAGCAGTTCTTC
CATSRDLGRGSVYNEQFF
>TRBJ2-3|-|TRBV10-1|TRBD1
TGCGCCAGCAGTGAGTCAACCCCGGGACAGAGCCGAGGGGATACGCAGTATTTT
CASSESTPGQSRGDTQYF
>TRBJ2-2|-|TRBV5-6|-
TGTGCCAGCAGTCCGGAGGGCACCGGGGAGCTGTTTTTT
CASSPEGTGELFF
>TRBJ1-5|-|TRBV6-2/TRBV6-3|-
TGTGCCAGCAGCCTCGGAGATTGGAGCAATCAGCCCCAGCATTTT
CASSLGDWSNQPQHF
>TRBJ1-2|once|TRBV7-9|-
TGTGCCAGCAGCGCAGGGGAAGTTACGGACAGAGATGGCTACACCTTC
CASSAGEVTDRDGYTF
>TRBJ2-7|-|TRBV27|TRBD1
TGTGCCAGCAGTGGAAGGGGACAGGGGGGCAACGAGCAGTACTTC
CASSGRGQGGNEQYF
>TRBJ1-5|-|TRBV7-6|TRBD1
TGTGCCAGCAGCCCACTGGGACAGGGAGGCAATCAGCCCCAGCATTTT
CASSPLGQGGNQPQHF
>TRBJ2-7|-|TRBV6-6|TRBD2
TGTGCCAGCAGTCACAAAAAGCCGGGACTAGCGAGGCACGAGCAGTACTTC
CASSHKKPGLARHEQYF
>TRBJ1-1|-|TRBV7-2|TRBD1
TGTGCCAGCAGCTTAGGCCCAGGGGGCACTGAAGCTTTCTTT
CASSLGPGGTEAFF
>TRBJ2-7|-|TRBV5-1|-
TGCGCCAGCAGCTTGGAACCACAGGGCCTACCTTCCTACGAGCAGTACTTC
CASSLEPQGLPSYEQYF
>TRBJ2-5|-|TRBV4-1|TRBD2
TGCGCCAGCAGCCAAGCTACTAGCGCCACCAAAGAGACCCAGTACTTC
CASSQATSATKETQYF
>TRBJ2-1|-|TRBV11-2|-
TGTGCCAGCAGCTTAGACCTAGGGGGGGATGAGCAGTTCTTC
CASSLDLGGDEQFF